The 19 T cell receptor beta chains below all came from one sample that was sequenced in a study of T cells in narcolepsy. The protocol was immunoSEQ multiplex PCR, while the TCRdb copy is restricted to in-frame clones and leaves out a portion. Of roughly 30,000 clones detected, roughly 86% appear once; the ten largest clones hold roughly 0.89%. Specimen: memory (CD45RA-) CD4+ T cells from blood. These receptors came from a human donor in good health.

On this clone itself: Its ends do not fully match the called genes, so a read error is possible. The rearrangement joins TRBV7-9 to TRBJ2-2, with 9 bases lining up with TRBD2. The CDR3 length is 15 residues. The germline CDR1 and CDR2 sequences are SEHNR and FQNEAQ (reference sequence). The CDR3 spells CASSLAGPDTGELFF. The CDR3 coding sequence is TGTGCCAGCAGCCTAGCGGGGCCGGACACCGGGGAGCTGTTTTTT.

This chain's CDR3 is CASSVGQGFTDTQYF. The DNA of the CDR3 is TGTGCCAGCAGCGTTGGACAGGGATTCACAGATACGCAGTATTTT. The gene calls are TRBV9 and TRBJ2-3, with 8 bases lining up with TRBD1. J gave up 2 bases and V 2 bases, and 4 bases lay outside the gene matches. Germline V gene data show CDR1 as SGDLS and CDR2 as YYNGEE. The CDR3 runs 15 residues.

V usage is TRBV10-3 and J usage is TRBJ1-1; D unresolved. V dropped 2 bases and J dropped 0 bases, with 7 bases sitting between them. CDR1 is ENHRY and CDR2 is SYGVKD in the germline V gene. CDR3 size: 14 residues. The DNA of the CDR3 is TGTGCCATCAGTGAGGGGCGCATGAACACTGAAGCTTTCTTT. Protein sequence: CAISEGRMNTEAFF.

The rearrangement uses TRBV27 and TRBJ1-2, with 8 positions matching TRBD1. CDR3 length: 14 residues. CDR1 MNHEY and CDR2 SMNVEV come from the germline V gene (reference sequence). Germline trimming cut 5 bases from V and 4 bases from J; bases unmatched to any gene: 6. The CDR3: CASSPPGQAYGYTF. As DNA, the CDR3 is TGTGCCAGCAGTCCTCCGGGACAGGCCTATGGCTACACCTTC.

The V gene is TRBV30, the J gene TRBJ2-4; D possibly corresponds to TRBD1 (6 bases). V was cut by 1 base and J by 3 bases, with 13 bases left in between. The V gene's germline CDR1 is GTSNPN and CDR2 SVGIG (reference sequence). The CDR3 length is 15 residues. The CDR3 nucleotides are TGTGCCTGGAGTGCCCCAGGGGTTGGCAAAAACATTCAGTACTTC. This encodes CAWSAPGVGKNIQYF.

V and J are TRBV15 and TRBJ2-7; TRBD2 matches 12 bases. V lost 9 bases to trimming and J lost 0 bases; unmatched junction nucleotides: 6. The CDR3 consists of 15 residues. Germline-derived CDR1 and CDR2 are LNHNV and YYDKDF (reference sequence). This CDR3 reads CATHPGLAGSYEQYF. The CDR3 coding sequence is TGTGCCACTCATCCGGGACTAGCGGGCTCCTACGAGCAGTACTTC.

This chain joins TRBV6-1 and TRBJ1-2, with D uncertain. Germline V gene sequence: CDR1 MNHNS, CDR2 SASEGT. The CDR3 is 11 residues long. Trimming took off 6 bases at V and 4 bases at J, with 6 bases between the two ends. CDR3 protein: CASSPSYGYTF. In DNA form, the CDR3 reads TGTGCCAGCAGCCCCAGCTATGGCTACACCTTC.

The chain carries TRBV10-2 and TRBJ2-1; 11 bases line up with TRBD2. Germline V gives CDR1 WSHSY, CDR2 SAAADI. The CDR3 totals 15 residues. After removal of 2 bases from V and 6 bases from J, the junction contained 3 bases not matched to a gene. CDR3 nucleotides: TGCGCCAGCAGTGAGATTAGCGGGGGGGCCAATGAGCAGTTCTTC. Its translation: CASSEISGGANEQFF.

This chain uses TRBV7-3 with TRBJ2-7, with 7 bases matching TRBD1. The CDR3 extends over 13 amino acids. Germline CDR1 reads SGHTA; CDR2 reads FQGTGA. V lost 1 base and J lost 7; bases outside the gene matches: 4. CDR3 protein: CASSLNSGGEQYF. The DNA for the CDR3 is TGTGCCAGCAGCTTAAACTCAGGGGGTGAGCAGTACTTC.

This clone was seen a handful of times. The CDR3 region has the DNA TGTGCCAGCAGCTTAAGCGGGAGCTACGAGCAGTACTTC. Protein sequence: CASSLSGSYEQYF. V is TRBV7-9 and J is TRBJ2-7; TRBD2 agrees at 8 bases. This CDR3 comprises 13 residues. Germline loops: CDR1 SEHNR, CDR2 FQNEAQ (reference sequence). Unmatched junction bases numbered 0, after V lost 2 bases and J lost 3 bases.

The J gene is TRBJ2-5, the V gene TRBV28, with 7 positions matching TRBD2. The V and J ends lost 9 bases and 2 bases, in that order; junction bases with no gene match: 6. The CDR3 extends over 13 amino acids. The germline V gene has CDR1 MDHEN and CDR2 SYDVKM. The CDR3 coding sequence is TGTGCCAGTAGGAGGACTAGACAAGAGACCCAGTACTTC. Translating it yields CASRRTRQETQYF.

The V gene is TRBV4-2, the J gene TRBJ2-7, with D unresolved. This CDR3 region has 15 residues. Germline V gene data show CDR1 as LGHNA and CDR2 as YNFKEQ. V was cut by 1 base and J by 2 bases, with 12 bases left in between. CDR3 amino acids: CASSQGAPMAYEQYF. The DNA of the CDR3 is TGTGCCAGCAGCCAAGGCGCCCCGATGGCCTACGAGCAGTACTTC.

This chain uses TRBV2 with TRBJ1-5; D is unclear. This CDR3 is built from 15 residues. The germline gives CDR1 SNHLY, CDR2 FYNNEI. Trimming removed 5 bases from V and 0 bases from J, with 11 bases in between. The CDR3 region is CASSPAVLSNQPQHF. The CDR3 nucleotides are TGTGCCAGCAGTCCCGCGGTACTTAGCAATCAGCCCCAGCATTTT.

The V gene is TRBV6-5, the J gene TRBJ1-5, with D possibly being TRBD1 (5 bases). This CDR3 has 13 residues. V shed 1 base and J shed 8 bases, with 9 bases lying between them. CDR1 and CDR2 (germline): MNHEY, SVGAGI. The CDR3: CASSYFSGEPQHF. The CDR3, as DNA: TGTGCCAGCAGTTACTTTTCGGGGGAGCCCCAGCATTTT.

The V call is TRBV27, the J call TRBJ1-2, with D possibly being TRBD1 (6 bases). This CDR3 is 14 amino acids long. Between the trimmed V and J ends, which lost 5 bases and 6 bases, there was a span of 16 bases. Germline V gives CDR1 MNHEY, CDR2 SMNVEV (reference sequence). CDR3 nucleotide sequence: TGTGCCAGCAGTACTACAGGGAAGTGGAATGGCTACACCTTC. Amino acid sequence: CASSTTGKWNGYTF.

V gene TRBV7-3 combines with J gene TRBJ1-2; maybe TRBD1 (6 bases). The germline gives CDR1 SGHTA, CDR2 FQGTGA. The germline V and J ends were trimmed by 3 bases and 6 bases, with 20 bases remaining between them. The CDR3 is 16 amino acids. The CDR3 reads CASSFGLAGVTDGYTF. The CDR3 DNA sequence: TGTGCCAGCAGCTTCGGATTGGCAGGGGTGACTGATGGCTACACCTTC.

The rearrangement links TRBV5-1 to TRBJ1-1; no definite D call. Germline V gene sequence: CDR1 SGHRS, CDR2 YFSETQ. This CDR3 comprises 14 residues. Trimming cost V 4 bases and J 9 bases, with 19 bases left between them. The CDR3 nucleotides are TGCGCCAGCAGCGACCACCTTGAGGTCTCTCAAGCTTTCTTT. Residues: CASSDHLEVSQAFF.

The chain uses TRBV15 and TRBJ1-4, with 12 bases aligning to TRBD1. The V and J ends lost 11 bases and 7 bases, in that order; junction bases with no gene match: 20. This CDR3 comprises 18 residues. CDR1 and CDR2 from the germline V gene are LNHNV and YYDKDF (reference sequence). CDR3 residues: CAVGGPGTGGVKSEKLFF. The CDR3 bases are TGTGCCGTAGGGGGCCCCGGGACAGGGGGCGTTAAGAGTGAAAAACTGTTTTTT.

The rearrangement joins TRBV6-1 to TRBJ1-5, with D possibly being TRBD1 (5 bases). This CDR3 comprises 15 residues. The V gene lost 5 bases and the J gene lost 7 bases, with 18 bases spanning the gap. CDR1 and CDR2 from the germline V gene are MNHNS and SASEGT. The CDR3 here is CASSPTQGAGQPQHF. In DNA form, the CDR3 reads TGTGCCAGCAGTCCGACTCAGGGAGCAGGACAGCCCCAGCATTTT.